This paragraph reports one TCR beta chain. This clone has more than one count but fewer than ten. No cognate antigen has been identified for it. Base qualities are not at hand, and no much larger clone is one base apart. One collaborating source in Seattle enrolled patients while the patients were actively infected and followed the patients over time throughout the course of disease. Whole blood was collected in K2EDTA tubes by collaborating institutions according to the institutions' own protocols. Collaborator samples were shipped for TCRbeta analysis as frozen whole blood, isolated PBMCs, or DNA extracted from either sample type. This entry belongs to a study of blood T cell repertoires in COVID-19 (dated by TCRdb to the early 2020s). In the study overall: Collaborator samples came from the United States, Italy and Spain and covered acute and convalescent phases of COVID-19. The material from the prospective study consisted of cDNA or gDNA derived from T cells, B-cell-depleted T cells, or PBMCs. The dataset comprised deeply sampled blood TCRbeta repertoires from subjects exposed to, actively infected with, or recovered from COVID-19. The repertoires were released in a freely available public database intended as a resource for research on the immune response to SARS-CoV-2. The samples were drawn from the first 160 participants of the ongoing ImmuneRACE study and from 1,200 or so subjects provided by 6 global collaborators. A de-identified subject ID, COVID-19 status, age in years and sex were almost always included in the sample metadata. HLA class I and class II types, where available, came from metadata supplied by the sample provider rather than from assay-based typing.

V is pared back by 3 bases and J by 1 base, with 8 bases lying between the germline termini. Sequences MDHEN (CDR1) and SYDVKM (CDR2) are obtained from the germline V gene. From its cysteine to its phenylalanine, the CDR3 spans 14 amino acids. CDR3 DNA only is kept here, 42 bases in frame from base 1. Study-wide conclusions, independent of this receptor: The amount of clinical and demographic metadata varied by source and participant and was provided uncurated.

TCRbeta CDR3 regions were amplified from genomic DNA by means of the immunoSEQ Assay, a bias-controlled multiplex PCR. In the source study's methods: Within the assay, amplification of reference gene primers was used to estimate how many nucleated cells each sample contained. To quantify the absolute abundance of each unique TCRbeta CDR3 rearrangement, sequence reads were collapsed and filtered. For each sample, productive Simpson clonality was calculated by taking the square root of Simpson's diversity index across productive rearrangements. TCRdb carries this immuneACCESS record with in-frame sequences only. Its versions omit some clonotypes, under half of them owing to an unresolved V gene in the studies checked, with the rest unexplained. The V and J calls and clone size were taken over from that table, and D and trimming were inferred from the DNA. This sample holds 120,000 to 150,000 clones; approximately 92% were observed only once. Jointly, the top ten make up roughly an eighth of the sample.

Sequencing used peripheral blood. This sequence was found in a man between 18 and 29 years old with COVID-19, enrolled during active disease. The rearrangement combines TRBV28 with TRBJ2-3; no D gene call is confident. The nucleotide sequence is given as TGTGCCAGCAGTTTTGTTGCGGGCACAGATACGCAGTATTTT. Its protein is CASSFVAGTDTQYF.